The TCR beta chain under discussion was sequenced for a study of circulating CD8 cells and anti-PD-1 response in melanoma. About the research overall: Responders had complete or partial responses; non-responders had stable or progressive disease. Study-wide results and limits: Clonotype sharing was highest between DPOS and TIGIT subsets. Published repertoire comparisons used only baseline and M1 samples.

Using approximately 15 ng of total RNA, TCR libraries were made with the QIAseq Immune Repertoire TCR panel. TCRdb reprocessed the reads with MiXCR, giving one entry per CDR3 protein. The sample holds about 120 distinct CDR3 sequences, roughly 9% seen once. Live CD3+CD8+TCRalphabeta+ cells were sorted into four subsets by PD-1 and/or TIGIT. The germline V gene has CDR1 LGHNA and CDR2 YSLEER. V was clipped by 4 bases and J by 5 bases, with 15 bases between them. The CDR3 totals 15 residues. This clonotype is judged medium-sized. Its antigen remains unidentified. The sample consisted of CD8+ T cells from PBMCs, taken at baseline or after one month of anti-PD-1 therapy (not recorded which). The chain employs TRBV4-3 and TRBJ2-1, with D perhaps being TRBD1 or TRBD2 (5 bases each). This receptor was taken from a human donor with melanoma. In DNA form, the CDR3 reads TGCGCCAGCAGCCTGACTCGGGACCGAAACAATGAGCAGTTCTTC. It specifies CASSLTRDRNNEQFF.